The 8 T cell receptor beta chains listed next were all sequenced from one sample in a study of blood T cell repertoires in COVID-19. Clones were read by immunoSEQ multiplex PCR, and TCRdb kept only the in-frame ones, dropping some. This table holds about 100,000 clones, about 89% found once. Material: peripheral blood. These receptor sequences come from a man aged 50 or older with active COVID-19.

The V gene is TRBV5-1, the J gene TRBJ2-3, with 7 nucleotides matching TRBD2. The CDR3 covers 15 residues. V shed 0 bases, J shed 4 bases, and the junction held 5 bases outside the gene matches. The germline CDR1 and CDR2 sequences are SGHRS and YFSETQ. The CDR3 DNA reads TGCGCCAGCAGCTTGGGGGACTACTTCGCAGATACGCAGTATTTT. Translation: CASSLGDYFADTQYF. The variable domain in full, with the rest retrieved from reference TRBV5-1 and TRBJ2-3, is KAGVTQTPRYLIKTRGQQVTLSCSPISGHRSVSWYQQTPGQGLQFLFEYFSETQRNKGNFPGRFSGRQFSNSRSEMNVSTLELGDSALYLCASSLGDYFADTQYFGPGTRLTVL.

The table lists this clone with a count of one. The chain recombines TRBV7-6 with TRBJ1-3, with D unresolved. The ends were cut back, 0 bases at V and 0 bases at J, with 9 bases in the middle. From germline, CDR1 is SGHVS and CDR2 FNYEAQ. CDR3 size: 16 residues. In DNA, the CDR3 is TGTGCCAGCAGCTTAGCTCCAACGAGCTCTGGAAACACCATATATTTT. As protein: CASSLAPTSSGNTIYF.

This rearrangement joins TRBV14 to TRBJ2-5; 9 bases match TRBD1. V lost 1 base, J lost 7 bases, and 10 bases stayed unmatched. The CDR3 loop spans 16 amino acids. Germline V gene lookup returns CDR1 SGHDN and CDR2 FVKESK. CDR3 DNA: TGTGCCAGCAGCCAAGCCCGGGGACAGGGACTGGGGACCCAGTACTTC. It specifies CASSQARGQGLGTQYF.

The chain uses TRBV5-1 and TRBJ2-3; TRBD1 matches at 9 bases. Losses at the gene ends were 0 bases for V and 2 bases for J; bases not matched to a gene: 7. CDR1 is SGHRS and CDR2 is YFSETQ in the germline V gene. CDR3 length equals 17 residues. The CDR3 is CASSLARTGDPTDTQYF. The DNA for the CDR3 is TGCGCCAGCAGCTTGGCACGGACAGGGGATCCCACAGATACGCAGTATTTT.

J is TRBJ2-1 and V is TRBV9; 13 nucleotides align to TRBD2. Germline-derived CDR1 and CDR2 are SGDLS and YYNGEE. V gave up 4 bases and J gave up 9 bases; unmatched junction bases: 10. The CDR3 is made up of 16 amino acids. The CDR3 nucleotides read TGTGCCAGCAGCACCCGGACTAGCGGGAGAAGCGGTGAGCAGTTCTTC. Amino acids: CASSTRTSGRSGEQFF.

The chain links TRBV7-2 to TRBJ2-3; D gene unclear. The CDR3 runs to 14 residues. The germline CDR1 and CDR2 sequences are SGHTA and FQGNSA. Between the trimmed V and J ends, which lost 2 bases and 13 bases, there was a span of 19 bases. Written as DNA, the CDR3 is TGTGCCAGCAGCTTAACGATCGCAACCGCACGGGAGTATTTT. Translating gives CASSLTIATAREYF.

The V gene is TRBV10-3, the J gene TRBJ1-1; TRBD1 matches 8 bases. From germline, CDR1 is ENHRY and CDR2 SYGVKD. This CDR3 contains 14 residues. V gave up 6 bases and J gave up 2 bases; unmatched junction bases: 5. The DNA for the CDR3 is TGTGCCATCAGCGTGGACAGGGATAACACTGAAGCTTTCTTT. Its protein product is CAISVDRDNTEAFF.

The V gene is TRBV18, the J gene TRBJ2-3; D possibly corresponds to TRBD1 (5 bases). This CDR3 contains 15 residues. V was cut by 8 bases and J by 0 bases, with 15 bases left in between. The germline V gene has CDR1 KGHSH and CDR2 LQKENI. The DNA for the CDR3 is TGTGCCAGCACTCTGACAGCTACTAGCACAGATACGCAGTATTTT. This translates into CASTLTATSTDTQYF.